The 27 T cell receptor beta chains below all came from one sample that was sequenced in a study of T cell repertoires in cytomegalovirus infection. MiXCR was run by TCRdb on the reads, yielding one entry per CDR3 protein. The sample includes approximately 1,000,000 distinct CDR3 sequences, 31% of them seen just once. These receptors lack a known antigen. The source was cultured CD8+ T cells from PBMCs, collected from culture after CMV antigen stimulation. The receptors here all came from a human donor in good health (CMV status not recorded). Some clones in this sample may be carry-over from other donors' samples.

This clonotype was counted a few times. CDR3 sequence: CASSLALDAAAFF. CDR3 DNA sequence: TGTGCCAGCAGCTTAGCTTTGGACGCGGCAGCTTTCTTT. This chain joins TRBV7-6 and TRBJ1-1; the D is unclear. Deletions cut 0 bases from V and 10 bases from J, with 12 bases between. Germline CDR1 reads SGHVS; CDR2 reads FNYEAQ. This CDR3 spans 13 amino acids. Full variable domain (missing parts from reference TRBV7-6 and TRBJ1-1): GAGVSQSPRYKVTKRGQDVALRCDPISGHVSLYWYRQALGQGPEFLTYFNYEAQQDKSGLPNDRFSAERPEGSISTLTIQRTEQRDSAMYRCASSLALDAAAFFGQGTRLTVV.

V usage is TRBV14 and J usage is TRBJ1-3; D not resolved. The CDR3 totals 20 residues. V was shortened by 0 bases and J by 0 bases, with 21 bases between the two germline ends. CDR1 and CDR2 (germline): SGHDN, FVKESK. CDR3 sequence reads: CASSQDFGSRKSSSGNTIYF. Written as DNA, the CDR3 is TGTGCCAGCAGCCAAGATTTTGGATCGAGAAAGTCCAGCTCTGGAAACACCATATATTTT.

A few counts support this clonotype. This chain links TRBV7-9 with TRBJ2-5; 7 positions match TRBD2. CDR1 is SEHNR and CDR2 is FQNEAQ in the germline V gene (reference sequence). This CDR3 has 13 residues. V was clipped by 4 bases and J by 5 bases; unmatched bases: 4. The CDR3 DNA sequence: TGTGCCAGCAGCTCCGCGGGGGAGGAGACCCAGTACTTC. It codes for CASSSAGEETQYF.

The rearrangement uses TRBV6-5 and TRBJ2-2; D possibly corresponds to TRBD1 (6 bases). The CDR3 is 14 residues long. V was pared by 8 bases and J by 5 bases, with 15 bases between. Germline CDR1 reads MNHEY; CDR2 reads SVGAGI. The CDR3 loop is CASFWGPGTGELFF. The CDR3 bases are TGTGCCAGCTTTTGGGGGCCGGGGACCGGGGAGCTGTTTTTT.

The V call is TRBV12-3 or TRBV12-4, the J call TRBJ1-1; maybe TRBD1 (5 bases). The CDR3 spans 15 residues. V dropped 3 bases and J dropped 2 bases, with 13 bases sitting between them. The CDR3, as DNA: TGTGCCAGCAGTTTCGTGGGACTGATTAACACTGAAGCTTTCTTT. It codes for CASSFVGLINTEAFF.

The chain employs TRBV6-2 or TRBV6-3 and TRBJ1-2; 9 positions match TRBD1. Trimming at V came to 7 bases and at J to 3 bases, leaving 9 bases not matched to a gene. The germline CDR1 and CDR2 sequences are MNHEY and SVGEGT. CDR3 length: 15 amino acids. Here the CDR3 DNA reads TGTGCCAGCATCTCCGGGACAGGGACCTACTATGGCTACACCTTC. Translation: CASISGTGTYYGYTF.

As concerns this clonotype: One junction end does not reproduce the germline sequence, and a read error may be involved. The chain joins TRBV6-5 to TRBJ2-7; D perhaps matches TRBD1 (5 bases). Germline V gene data show CDR1 as MNHEY and CDR2 as SVGAGI. The CDR3 length is 15 residues. CDR3 residues: CVSSEGAFSSYEQYF. CDR3 DNA: TGTGTCAGCAGTGAAGGGGCCTTTAGCTCCTACGAGCAGTACTTC.

V and J are TRBV19 and TRBJ2-7; no definite D call. Trimming stripped 5 bases from V and 5 bases from J, with 10 bases between. CDR3 length: 12 residues. Germline values: CDR1 LNHDA, CDR2 SQIVND (reference sequence). The CDR3 DNA follows: TGTGCCAGTAGTTTCGGTTGGGACGAGCAGTACTTC. It translates to CASSFGWDEQYF.

The V gene is TRBV7-9, the J gene TRBJ1-2; D ambiguous. Trimming stripped 1 base from V and 4 bases from J, with 13 bases between. Looked up from germline, CDR1 is SEHNR and CDR2 is FQNEAQ (reference sequence). CDR3 size: 15 residues. The CDR3: CASSLGVGRIYGYTF. The CDR3 DNA sequence: TGTGCCAGCAGCTTAGGGGTCGGAAGGATCTATGGCTACACCTTC.

The J gene is TRBJ2-1, the V gene TRBV4-1; D ambiguous. Trimming took off 6 bases at V and 0 bases at J, with 15 bases between the two ends. From germline, CDR1 is MGHRA and CDR2 YSYEKL. This CDR3 spans 16 amino acids. The CDR3 region is CASRQLRWSSYNEQFF. In DNA, the CDR3 is TGCGCCAGCAGGCAACTTAGGTGGAGCTCCTACAATGAGCAGTTCTTC.

The chain links TRBV5-6 to TRBJ2-1; weak D call: TRBD2 (6 bases). The germline V gene encodes CDR1 SGHDT and CDR2 YYEEEE. The V end was cut by 1 base, the J end by 1 base, with 9 bases between. The CDR3 length is 15 residues. CDR3 nucleotides: TGTGCCAGCAGCTTGCGCGGGGTTTCCTACAATGAGCAGTTCTTC. Protein: CASSLRGVSYNEQFF.

This clonotype was seen many times. The J gene is TRBJ1-1, the V gene TRBV6-1; D unclear. V shed 0 bases and J shed 1 base, with 6 bases lying between them. This CDR3 region has 14 residues. CDR1 is MNHNS, CDR2 SASEGT, per germline. The CDR3 loop reads CASSEAGRNTEAFF. Here the CDR3 DNA reads TGTGCCAGCAGTGAAGCTGGCCGGAACACTGAAGCTTTCTTT.

The chain links TRBV19 to TRBJ2-3; the match to TRBD2 covers 9 bases. The length of the CDR3 is 16 residues. V trimming: 5 bases; J trimming: 3 bases; junction bases outside the gene matches: 9. Germline V gene sequence: CDR1 LNHDA, CDR2 SQIVND (reference sequence). CDR3 sequence reads: CASSLKRGEGTDTQYF. CDR3 nucleotide sequence: TGTGCCAGTAGTCTTAAGCGGGGGGAAGGAACAGATACGCAGTATTTT.

This clonotype was observed at least ten times. In DNA, the CDR3 is TGTGCCAGCAGCTTTGCCGGGGACTATGGCTACACCTTC. Its translation is CASSFAGDYGYTF. V usage is TRBV7-2 and J usage is TRBJ1-2; D gene ambiguous. Germline V CDR1 and CDR2: SGHTA, FQGNSA. This CDR3 region has 13 residues. V was cut by 3 bases and J by 3 bases, with 8 bases left in between.

The chain carries TRBV6-5 and TRBJ1-2, with TRBD1 identical over 7 bases. This CDR3 comprises 14 residues. From germline, CDR1 is MNHEY and CDR2 SVGAGI. V shed 0 bases and J 5 bases; nucleotides not matched to a gene: 3. Here the CDR3 reads CASSYSGQSYGYTF. In DNA form, the CDR3 reads TGTGCCAGCAGTTACTCGGGACAGTCTTATGGCTACACCTTC.

On this clonotype itself: This sequence may be a read error, since a much larger clone differs from it by one base. The V gene is TRBV7-2, the J gene TRBJ2-1; 10 positions agree with TRBD2. V lost 2 bases, J lost 5 bases, and 12 bases stayed unmatched. The CDR3 has 18 residues. Germline V gene sequence: CDR1 SGHTA, CDR2 FQGNSA. The CDR3 coding sequence is TGTGCCAGCAGCTTACCTCTCCTAGCGGGGGACTATAACAATGAGCAGTTCTTC. Translation: CASSLPLLAGDYNNEQFF. The whole variable domain, remainder taken from reference TRBV7-2 and TRBJ2-1, is GAGVSQSPSNKVTEKGKDVELRCDPISGHTALYWYRQSLGQGLEFLIYFQGNSAPDKSGLPSDRFSAERTGGSVSTLTIQRTQQEDSAVYLCASSLPLLAGDYNNEQFFGPGTRLTVL.

This clonotype was counted only a few times. The chain couples TRBV7-9 to TRBJ2-5; 12 bases are a match to TRBD2. The CDR3 runs to 16 residues. Germline V gene data show CDR1 as SEHNR and CDR2 as FQNEAQ (reference sequence). The V gene end was trimmed by 5 bases and the J gene end by 2 bases; junction bases not matched to a gene: 6. CDR3 residues: CASSPLLAGGQETQYF. For the CDR3, the DNA is TGTGCCAGCAGCCCCCTACTAGCGGGGGGACAAGAGACCCAGTACTTC.

A few counts support this clonotype. The rearrangement joins TRBV6-6 to TRBJ2-7; D is undetermined. Trimming cost V 1 base and J 3 bases, with 10 bases left between them. CDR1 is MNHNY and CDR2 is SVGAGI in the germline V gene (reference sequence). CDR3 length: 14 residues. CDR3 in DNA: TGTGCCAGCAGTTACTGGCAGGAGAGCTACGAGCAGTACTTC. It is translated as CASSYWQESYEQYF.

Many counts were recorded for this clonotype. The V and J genes are TRBV4-2 and TRBJ2-2; 10 bases map to TRBD2. The ends lost 3 bases at V and 8 bases at J; junction bases unmatched: 15. The CDR3 is 18 residues long. Per the germline V gene, CDR1 is LGHNA and CDR2 is YNFKEQ. The CDR3 coding sequence is TGTGCCAGCAGCCACCTTCTAGCGGGAGTCGAGGCGGGTGGGGAGCTGTTTTTT. Amino acid sequence: CASSHLLAGVEAGGELFF.

This clonotype was detected a few times. This chain joins TRBV11-2 and TRBJ2-7; D is unresolved. The V gene's germline CDR1 is SGHAT and CDR2 FQNNGV. The CDR3 is 16 residues long. V lost 0 bases and J lost 0, with 12 bases in between. The CDR3 region is CASSLDGPQGSYEQYF. In nucleotides, the CDR3 is TGTGCCAGCAGCTTAGACGGCCCTCAAGGCTCCTACGAGCAGTACTTC.

Regarding this clonotype: A much larger clone lies a single base off, so this may be a read error. The chain uses TRBV10-3 and TRBJ2-2, with 8 bases matching TRBD1. After removal of 6 bases from V and 5 bases from J, the junction contained 2 bases not matched to a gene. Germline V gene data show CDR1 as ENHRY and CDR2 as SYGVKD. The length of the CDR3 is 13 residues. CDR3 nucleotides: TGTGCCATCAGGACAGGGGAGACCGGGGAGCTGTTTTTT. Protein product: CAIRTGETGELFF.

CDR3 loop: CSAFTDRGHQPQHF. As DNA, the CDR3 is TGCAGTGCTTTCACCGACAGGGGGCATCAGCCCCAGCATTTT. J is TRBJ1-5 and V is TRBV20-1; 10 nucleotides agree with TRBD1. V lost 5 bases and J lost 5; bases outside the gene matches: 6. The CDR3 spans 14 residues. CDR1 is DFQATT, CDR2 SNEGSKA, per germline (reference sequence).

The chain is built from TRBV12-3 or TRBV12-4 and TRBJ1-2, with a tentative D call TRBD1 (5 bases). V dropped 4 bases and J dropped 8 bases, with 11 bases sitting between them. The CDR3 runs 12 residues. In DNA form, the CDR3 reads TGTGCCAGCAGTTCCAGGGTCGGGGGCTACACCTTC. It codes for CASSSRVGGYTF.

V gene TRBV27 combines with J gene TRBJ1-2; possibly TRBD1 for D (6 bases). The length of the CDR3 is 15 residues. V was clipped by 9 bases and J by 2 bases, with 19 bases between them. CDR1 MNHEY and CDR2 SMNVEV come from the germline V gene (reference sequence). The CDR3 region has the DNA TGTGCCAGTCGAGCCCCGGGGGGCGCAAACTATGGCTACACCTTC. This encodes CASRAPGGANYGYTF.

V usage is TRBV20-1 and J usage is TRBJ2-7, with D unresolved. The CDR3 length is 13 residues. V dropped 6 bases and J dropped 1 base, with 13 bases sitting between them. The germline V gene has CDR1 DFQATT and CDR2 SNEGSKA (reference sequence). The CDR3 here is CSARPRVSYEQYF. CDR3 coding DNA: TGCAGTGCCCGTCCACGGGTGTCCTACGAGCAGTACTTC.

The J gene is TRBJ2-3, the V gene TRBV10-3, with TRBD2 matching over 7 bases. The germline V gene encodes CDR1 ENHRY and CDR2 SYGVKD. V lost 11 bases to trimming and J lost 0 bases; unmatched junction nucleotides: 8. This CDR3 is 14 amino acids long. The chain's CDR3 is CADWSGASTDTQYF. Written as DNA, the CDR3 is TGTGCCGACTGGAGCGGGGCCAGCACAGATACGCAGTATTTT.

The V and J genes are TRBV7-8 and TRBJ2-2; 7 bases are shared with TRBD1. Germline V lookup: CDR1 SGHVS, CDR2 FQNEAQ. This CDR3 is 16 amino acids long. V lost 3 bases and J lost 1; bases outside the gene matches: 5. The CDR3 nucleotides are TGTGCCAGCAGCTTTCGACAGGGACGGAACACCGGGGAGCTGTTTTTT. Its translation: CASSFRQGRNTGELFF.